This record looks at one TCR beta chain sequence and its context. Its antigen specificity is not known. Base qualities are not provided; no much larger clone lies one nucleotide away. These data belong to a study of blood T cell repertoires in COVID-19 (dated by TCRdb to the early 2020s). About the investigation overall: The collaborator samples originated in the United States, Italy and Spain and spanned the acute and convalescent phases of COVID-19. The prospective study material was composed of cDNA or gDNA derived from T cells, B-cell-depleted T cells, or PBMCs. The dataset comprised deeply sampled blood TCRbeta repertoires from subjects exposed to, actively infected with, or recovered from COVID-19. A freely available public database, intended as a resource for researchers studying the immune response to SARS-CoV-2, is where the repertoires were released. The samples were drawn from two sources: the first 160 participants of the ongoing ImmuneRACE study, and some 1,300 subjects contributed by 6 global collaborators. The sample metadata nearly always contained a de-identified subject ID, COVID-19 status, age in years and sex. Where HLA class I and class II types were available, the types were taken from metadata supplied by the sample provider, not from assay-based typing.

The full study reports these points: Clinical and demographic metadata were provided uncurated, with the amount varying by source and participant.

There are 15 amino acids in the CDR3, from cysteine to phenylalanine inclusive. Only CDR3 DNA is held: 45 bases, read in frame from base 1. Germline trimming amounts to 5 bases on V and 3 bases on J, with 4 as the count of junction bases outside the gene matches. From a lookup of the germline V gene, CDR1 and CDR2 are LGHNA and YSLEER. Collaborating institutions collected whole blood in K2EDTA tubes following their own protocols. For TCRbeta analysis, collaborators shipped samples in one of three forms: frozen whole blood, isolated PBMCs, or DNA extracted from either of those sample types. TCRbeta CDR3 regions were amplified from genomic DNA using the immunoSEQ Assay, a bias-controlled multiplex PCR. As for how the authors treated the data: Nucleated cell counts per sample were estimated from amplification of reference gene primers within the assay. To quantify the absolute abundance of each unique TCRbeta CDR3 rearrangement, sequence reads were collapsed and filtered. For each sample, productive Simpson clonality was calculated as the square root of Simpson's diversity index over productive rearrangements. In TCRdb, the immuneACCESS table is reduced to in-frame sequences with V and J assigned. These tables do not hold every clone; where another copy was compared, an unresolved V gene accounts for under half, and the others remain unexplained. V, J and clone size are those of that table, while D and trimming were read from the DNA. The sample yields 150,000 to 200,000 clones; approximately 87% were counted once. The ten largest make up roughly 4% of the sample.

The sequencing input was peripheral blood. This receptor was obtained from a woman in her 70s with acute or convalescent COVID-19. Recombination linked TRBV4-3 to TRBJ2-3; TRBD2 agrees with 11 junctional bases. The DNA sequence is given as TGCGCCAGCAGCTATAGCGGGGGGGGTACAGATACGCAGTATTTT. This encodes CASSYSGGGTDTQYF.